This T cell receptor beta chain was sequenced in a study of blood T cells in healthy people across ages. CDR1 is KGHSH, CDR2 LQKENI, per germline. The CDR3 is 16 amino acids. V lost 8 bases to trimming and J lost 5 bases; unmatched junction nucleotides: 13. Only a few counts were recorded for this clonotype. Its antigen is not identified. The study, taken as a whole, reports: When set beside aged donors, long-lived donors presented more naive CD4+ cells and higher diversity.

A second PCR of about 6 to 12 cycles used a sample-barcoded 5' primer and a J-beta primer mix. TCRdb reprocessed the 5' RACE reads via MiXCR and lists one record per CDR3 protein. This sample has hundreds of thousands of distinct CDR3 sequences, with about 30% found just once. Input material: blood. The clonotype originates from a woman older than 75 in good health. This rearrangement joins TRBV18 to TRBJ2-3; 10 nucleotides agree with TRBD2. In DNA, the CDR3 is TGTGCCAGCGCCCGCCGAGCGGGGGGGCCGGGAGATACGCAGTATTTT. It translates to CASARRAGGPGDTQYF.